The 13 T cell receptor beta chains below come from one sample, sequenced in a study of cytomegalovirus exposure and HLA in healthy donors. With 60 Vbeta and 13 Jbeta primers, the PCR was carried out. The data were produced by immunoSEQ multiplex PCR, yet TCRdb's version contains in-frame clones alone and is incomplete. The table has 70,000 to 100,000 clones, 65% to 70% seen once; the top ten hold 6.5% to 7.5%. The sequenced sample consisted of PBMCs. The receptors were sampled from a woman in her forties or fifties in good health and CMV-seropositive.

This rearrangement joins TRBV27 to TRBJ2-5; D gene uncertain. The CDR3 has 15 residues. Germline-derived CDR1 and CDR2 are MNHEY and SMNVEV (reference sequence). Trimming cost V 0 bases and J 2 bases, with 10 bases left between them. In DNA form, the CDR3 reads TGTGCCAGCAGTTTATCGAGTGACACTCAAGAGACCCAGTACTTC. Amino acids: CASSLSSDTQETQYF.

This clone turned up a few times. The chain links TRBV4-1 to TRBJ1-4; 7 bases are a match to TRBD1. CDR3 length: 16 amino acids. Germline CDR1 and CDR2: MGHRA and YSYEKL. J lost 8 bases, V lost 1 base, and 10 bases had no gene match. CDR3 nucleotides: TGCGCCAGCAGCCAAGCTGAGACAGGGCGGTACGAAAAACTGTTTTTT. Amino acids: CASSQAETGRYEKLFF.

The chain combines TRBV5-4 with TRBJ1-2; 8 positions match TRBD1. This CDR3 has 15 residues. V was pared by 0 bases and J by 6 bases, with 7 bases of the junction left unmatched. Germline CDR1 and CDR2: SGHNT and YYREEE (reference sequence). The CDR3 loop reads CASSLDRTGGNGYTF. CDR3 bases: TGTGCCAGCAGCTTGGACCGAACAGGGGGGAATGGCTACACCTTC.

In nucleotides, the CDR3 is TGCAGCGTTGACCGCGCGGGGGTCCAAGAGACCCAGTACTTC. The encoded protein is CSVDRAGVQETQYF. This chain uses TRBV29-1 with TRBJ2-5, with 7 positions matching TRBD2. The CDR3 is 14 residues long. In germline, CDR1 is SQVTM, CDR2 ANQGSEA. Trimming removed 3 bases from V and 1 base from J; junction bases left unmatched: 5.

The V call is TRBV6-1, the J call TRBJ2-3; a weak D match, TRBD2 (5 bases). Trimming pared 1 base from V and 0 bases from J, leaving 5 bases between. The CDR3 extends over 14 amino acids. Germline assignment: CDR1 MNHNS and CDR2 SASEGT. The CDR3 here is CASSEGTSTDTQYF. In DNA, the CDR3 is TGTGCCAGCAGTGAAGGGACTAGCACAGATACGCAGTATTTT.

The chain links TRBV4-2 to TRBJ2-3; 10 positions agree with TRBD2. J was trimmed by 4 bases and V by 0 bases; bases with no gene match: 4. Germline V gives CDR1 LGHNA, CDR2 YNFKEQ. The CDR3 covers 16 residues. CDR3 sequence: CASSQEAAGGPDTQYF. In DNA, the CDR3 is TGTGCCAGCAGCCAAGAGGCAGCGGGGGGGCCAGATACGCAGTATTTT.

This clone turned up a few times. This rearrangement joins TRBV7-9 to TRBJ1-2; TRBD1 aligns across 7 bases. The CDR3 runs 14 residues. V was clipped by 6 bases and J by 4 bases; unmatched bases: 8. Germline lookup yields CDR1 SEHNR and CDR2 FQNEAQ (reference sequence). CDR3 residues: CASSTSDRVYGYTF. DNA of the CDR3: TGTGCCAGCAGTACATCCGACAGGGTCTATGGCTACACCTTC.

The chain has TRBV6-1 and TRBJ1-2; D is unclear. Per the germline V gene, CDR1 is MNHNS and CDR2 is SASEGT. Trimming left V 1 base short and J 8 bases short, with 11 bases between. CDR3 size: 13 residues. CDR3 protein: CASSEGSGYGYTF. The CDR3 bases are TGTGCCAGCAGTGAAGGTTCCGGGTACGGCTACACCTTC.

The V gene is TRBV13, the J gene TRBJ1-5; 7 bases map to TRBD1. Germline V lookup: CDR1 PRHDT, CDR2 FYEKMQ (reference sequence). Trimming at V came to 5 bases and at J to 0 bases, leaving 4 bases not matched to a gene. The CDR3 is 15 residues long. In nucleotides, the CDR3 is TGTGCCAGCAGCCAAGGGACAGTTAGCAATCAGCCCCAGCATTTT. Amino acids: CASSQGTVSNQPQHF.

The chain recombines TRBV7-6 with TRBJ2-3; maybe TRBD2 (5 bases). The V gene lost 8 bases and the J gene lost 2 bases, with 14 bases spanning the gap. In germline, CDR1 is SGHVS, CDR2 FNYEAQ. The CDR3 contains 14 residues. As DNA, the CDR3 is TGTGCCAGCGAGGCTAGCAGCTACACAGATACGCAGTATTTT. Its translation: CASEASSYTDTQYF. The whole variable domain, remainder taken from reference TRBV7-6 and TRBJ2-3, is GAGVSQSPRYKVTKRGQDVALRCDPISGHVSLYWYRQALGQGPEFLTYFNYEAQQDKSGLPNDRFSAERPEGSISTLTIQRTEQRDSAMYRCASEASSYTDTQYFGPGTRLTVL.

The V and J genes are TRBV11-2 and TRBJ1-1; weak D call: TRBD1 (6 bases). The length of the CDR3 is 15 residues. The germline V gene has CDR1 SGHAT and CDR2 FQNNGV. Trimming stripped 5 bases from V and 2 bases from J, with 15 bases between. The CDR3 DNA reads TGTGCCAGCAGCGATAGGGGGACCTTTAACACTGAAGCTTTCTTT. Protein: CASSDRGTFNTEAFF.

CDR3 nucleotides: TGCGCCAGCAGCCGGACATTTAATAATTCACCCCTCCACTTT. Its protein product is CASSRTFNNSPLHF. This rearrangement joins TRBV5-1 to TRBJ1-6; a weak D match, TRBD1 (5 bases). CDR3 size: 14 residues. Between the trimmed V and J ends, which lost 4 bases and 5 bases, there was a span of 10 bases. The germline V gene has CDR1 SGHRS and CDR2 YFSETQ.

This clone was counted between two and nine times. CDR3 sequence (DNA): TGCGCCAGCAGCTTGGATGGACAGGACCTTTATGGCTACACCTTC. This codes for CASSLDGQDLYGYTF. The genes are TRBV5-1 and TRBJ1-2, with 7 nucleotides matching TRBD1. The CDR3 is 15 residues long. After removal of 0 bases from V and 5 bases from J, the junction contained 7 bases not matched to a gene. Germline V gene data show CDR1 as SGHRS and CDR2 as YFSETQ.